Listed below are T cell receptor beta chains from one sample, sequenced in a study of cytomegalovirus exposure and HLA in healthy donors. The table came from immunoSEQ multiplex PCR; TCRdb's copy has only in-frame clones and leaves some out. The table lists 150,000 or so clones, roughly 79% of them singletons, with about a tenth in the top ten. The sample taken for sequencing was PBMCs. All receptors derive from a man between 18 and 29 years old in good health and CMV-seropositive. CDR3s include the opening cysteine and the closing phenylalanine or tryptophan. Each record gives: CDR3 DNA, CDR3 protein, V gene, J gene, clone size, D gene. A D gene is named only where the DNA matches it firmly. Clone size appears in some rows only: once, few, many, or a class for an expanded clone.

TGTGCCAGCAGTCCTCTCGGGACACAGTATGGCTACACCTTC,CASSPLGTQYGYTF,TRBV27,TRBJ1-2,.,.
TGTGCCAGCAGTTCTACAGATACGCAGTATTTT,CASSSTDTQYF,TRBV27,TRBJ2-3,.,.
TGTGCCAGCAGCCAAGGCATACTCCAGGGTACCGAGGTCTCCTACGAGCAGTACTTC,CASSQGILQGTEVSYEQYF,TRBV14,TRBJ2-7,few,.
TGTGCCAGCTCACGGGAGCGCGAGAATATAGTGGCAACTAACTATGGCTACACCTTC,CASSRERENIVATNYGYTF,TRBV18,TRBJ1-2,.,.
TGTGCCAGCAGTTCCCAGGTTGGGAGGCCCACAGATACGCAGTATTTT,CASSSQVGRPTDTQYF,TRBV27,TRBJ2-3,.,.
TGTGCCAGCAGGCCCTCGGGACAGGGTTTTTACGAGCAGTACTTC,CASRPSGQGFYEQYF,TRBV27,TRBJ2-7,once,TRBD1
TGTGCCAGCAGCTTAGTGGCTGGACTGATCGACACAGATACGCAGTATTTT,CASSLVAGLIDTDTQYF,TRBV7-9,TRBJ2-3,.,.
TGTGCCACCTTCCGCCGGGACACCCCTGATTACGAGCAGTACTTC,CATFRRDTPDYEQYF,TRBV6-1,TRBJ2-7,.,.
TGCGCCAGCAGCTTGGCGGGAGGGCCGCTGGAGACCCAGTACTTC,CASSLAGGPLETQYF,TRBV5-1,TRBJ2-5,.,TRBD2
TGTGCCAGCAGCTTAGGGGCGGGGGCATACGGCTACACCTTC,CASSLGAGAYGYTF,TRBV7-8,TRBJ1-2,.,.
TGCAGCGCCAAACAGGGATCGAACACCGGGGAGCTGTTTTTT,CSAKQGSNTGELFF,TRBV29-1,TRBJ2-2,few,.
TGTGCCAGCAGTGCGATGGGCAATCAGCCCCAGCATTTT,CASSAMGNQPQHF,TRBV6-5,TRBJ1-5,.,.
TGTGCCAGCAGCCATCTCTTGGGGGCCGCGGTCGAGCAGTACTTC,CASSHLLGAAVEQYF,TRBV5-5,TRBJ2-7,.,.
TGCGCCAGCAGCCTAGGACTAGCGGGCAATGAGCAGTTCTTC,CASSLGLAGNEQFF,TRBV4-3,TRBJ2-1,.,TRBD2
TGTGCCAGCAGTTACTCGATACGCTACGAGCAGTACTTC,CASSYSIRYEQYF,TRBV6-5,TRBJ2-7,.,.
TGTGCCAGCAGCTTAGTCCCCTCTGAACGGGATACGCAGTATTTT,CASSLVPSERDTQYF,TRBV7-9,TRBJ2-3,.,.
TGTGCCAGTAGTATATCGGAGCGGATCATGGTCACCGGGGAGCTGTTTTTT,CASSISERIMVTGELFF,TRBV19,TRBJ2-2,.,.
TGTGCCAGCAGCCAAACCCGGTGGGGGGGCTGGACCGGGGAGCTGTTTTTT,CASSQTRWGGWTGELFF,TRBV11-2,TRBJ2-2,.,.
TGTGCCAGCAGCGCGGGACCCAGGGACGAGCAGTACTTC,CASSAGPRDEQYF,TRBV5-4,TRBJ2-7,.,.
TGTGCCAGCAGTTCTAGCTCCTACGAGCAGTACTTC,CASSSSSYEQYF,TRBV28,TRBJ2-7,once,.
TGTGCCAGCAGCATACACGGGACTAGCGGGAGGAAGAGAGACGAGCAGTACTTC,CASSIHGTSGRKRDEQYF,TRBV7-8,TRBJ2-7,.,TRBD2
TGTGCCAGCAGCCAGGAAGGCAGGGTTAATGAAAAACTGTTTTTT,CASSQEGRVNEKLFF,TRBV5-4,TRBJ1-4,.,.
TGTGCCAGCAGTTTATTCAGTGGTAAGGGGTTGTCAGTGAACACTGAAGCTTTCTTT,CASSLFSGKGLSVNTEAFF,TRBV28,TRBJ1-1,.,.
TGCGCCAGCAGCTTGGGGCAGGGGATTGACTATGGCTACACCTTC,CASSLGQGIDYGYTF,TRBV5-1,TRBJ1-2,once,.
TGTGCCAGCAGTTACTCGAGGGTTGGGGGGGAAGCTTTCTTT,CASSYSRVGGEAFF,TRBV6-5,TRBJ1-1,.,.